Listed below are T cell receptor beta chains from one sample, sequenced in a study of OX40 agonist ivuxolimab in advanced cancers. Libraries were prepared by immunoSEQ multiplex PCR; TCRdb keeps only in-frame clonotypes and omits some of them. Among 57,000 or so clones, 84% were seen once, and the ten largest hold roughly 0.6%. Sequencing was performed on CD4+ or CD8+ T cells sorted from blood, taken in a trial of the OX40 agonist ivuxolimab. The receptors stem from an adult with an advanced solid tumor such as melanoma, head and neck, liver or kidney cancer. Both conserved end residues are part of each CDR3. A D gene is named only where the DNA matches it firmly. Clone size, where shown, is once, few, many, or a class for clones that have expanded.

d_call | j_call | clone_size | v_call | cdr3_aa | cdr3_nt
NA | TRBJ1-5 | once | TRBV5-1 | CASSLDGTDQPQHF | TGCGCCAGCAGCTTGGATGGGACTGATCAGCCCCAGCATTTT
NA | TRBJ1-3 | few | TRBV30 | CAWSVKFWDYSGNTIYF | TGTGCCTGGAGTGTAAAGTTTTGGGATTACTCTGGAAACACCATATATTTT
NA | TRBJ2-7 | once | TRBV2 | CASSTGQGSLYEQYF | TGTGCCAGCAGTACCGGGCAGGGGAGTTTGTACGAGCAGTACTTC
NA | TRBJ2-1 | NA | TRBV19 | CASRKDRDSNEQFF | TGTGCCAGTAGGAAGGATCGGGACTCCAATGAGCAGTTCTTC
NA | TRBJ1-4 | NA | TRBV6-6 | CASSYWRANSDEKLFF | TGTGCCAGCAGTTACTGGAGGGCCAACTCGGATGAAAAACTGTTTTTT
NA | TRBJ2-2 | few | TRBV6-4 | CASSERVDGELFF | TGTGCCAGCAGTGAACGGGTCGACGGGGAGCTGTTTTTT
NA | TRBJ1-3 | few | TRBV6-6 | CASSYGESSGNTIYF | TGTGCCAGCAGTTACGGCGAGAGCTCTGGAAACACCATATATTTT
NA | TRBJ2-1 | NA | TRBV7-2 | CASSLFGTYNEQFF | TGTGCCAGCAGCCTCTTTGGGACTTACAATGAGCAGTTCTTC
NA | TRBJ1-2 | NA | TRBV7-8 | CASSLGQALLGYGYTF | TGTGCCAGCAGCTTAGGACAGGCCCTTTTGGGTTATGGCTACACCTTC
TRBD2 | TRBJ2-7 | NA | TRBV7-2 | CASSQEREGHSYEQYF | TGTGCCAGCAGCCAAGAGCGGGAGGGCCACTCCTACGAGCAGTACTTC
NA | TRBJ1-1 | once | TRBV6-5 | CASRRGTGNTEAFF | TGTGCCAGCAGGAGAGGGACGGGGAACACTGAAGCTTTCTTT
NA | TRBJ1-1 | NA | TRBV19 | CASSSRERMNTEAFF | TGTGCCAGTAGTAGCAGAGAGCGCATGAACACTGAAGCTTTCTTT
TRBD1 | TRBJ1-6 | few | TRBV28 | CASSLPGQQNSPLHF | TGTGCCAGCAGCCTGCCGGGACAGCAAAATTCACCCCTCCACTTT
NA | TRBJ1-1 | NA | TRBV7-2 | CASRPGTSNTEAFF | TGTGCCAGCAGGCCCGGGACGTCGAACACTGAAGCTTTCTTT
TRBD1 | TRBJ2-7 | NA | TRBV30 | CAWRTQGSSYEQYF | TGTGCCTGGAGGACACAGGGGAGCTCCTACGAGCAGTACTTC
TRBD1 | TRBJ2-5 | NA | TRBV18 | CASSISGGAEETQYF | TGTGCCAGCTCAATCTCAGGGGGCGCGGAAGAGACCCAGTACTTC
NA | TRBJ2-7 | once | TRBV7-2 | CASSSLIEQYF | TGTGCCAGCAGCTCTCTTATCGAGCAGTACTTC
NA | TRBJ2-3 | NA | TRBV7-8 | CASSPNRNTQYF | TGTGCCAGCAGCCCAAACAGGAATACGCAGTATTTT
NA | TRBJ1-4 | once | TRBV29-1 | CSVRTAGGKLFF | TGCAGCGTTCGGACGGCTGGTGGAAAACTGTTTTTT
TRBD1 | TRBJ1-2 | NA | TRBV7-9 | CASSLGTGGYGYTF | TGTGCCAGCAGCTTAGGGACAGGGGGTTACGGCTACACCTTC
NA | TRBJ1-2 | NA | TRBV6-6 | CASSYSRTDGGYTF | TGTGCCAGCAGTTACTCGCGGACAGATGGTGGCTACACCTTC
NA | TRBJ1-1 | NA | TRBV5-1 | CASSLGGPKTTEAFF | TGCGCCAGCAGCTTGGGGGGGCCAAAGACTACTGAAGCTTTCTTT
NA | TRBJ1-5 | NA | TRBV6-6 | CASSKPQGLSAQPQHF | TGTGCCAGCAGTAAGCCCCAAGGCTTGAGTGCGCAGCCCCAGCATTTT
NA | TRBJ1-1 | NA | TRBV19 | CASSINGNTEAFF | TGTGCCAGTAGTATTAACGGGAACACTGAAGCTTTCTTT
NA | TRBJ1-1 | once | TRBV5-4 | CASSFSQKNTEAFF | TGTGCCAGCAGCTTCTCCCAGAAGAACACTGAAGCTTTCTTT
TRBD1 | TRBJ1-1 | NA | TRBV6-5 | CASRYDRGKDTEAFF | TGTGCCAGCAGGTACGACAGGGGAAAGGACACTGAAGCTTTCTTT
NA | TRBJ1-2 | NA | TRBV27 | CASSFTGNVGYTF | TGTGCCAGCAGTTTTACAGGGAACGTTGGCTACACCTTC
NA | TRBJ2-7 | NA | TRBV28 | CASITGTGTYEQYF | TGTGCCAGCATAACCGGGACTGGAACATACGAGCAGTACTTC
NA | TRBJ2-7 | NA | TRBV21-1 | CASRLDYEQYF | TGTGCCAGCAGGCTGGATTACGAGCAGTACTTC
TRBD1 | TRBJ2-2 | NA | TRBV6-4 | CASSDSLRTGRPGELFF | TGTGCCAGCAGTGACTCCCTGAGGACAGGGAGGCCCGGGGAGCTGTTTTTT
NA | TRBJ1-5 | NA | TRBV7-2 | CASSQGTSNQPQHF | TGTGCCAGCAGCCAAGGGACTAGCAATCAGCCCCAGCATTTT
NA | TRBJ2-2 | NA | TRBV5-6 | CASSLKIGELFF | TGTGCCAGCAGCTTGAAAATCGGGGAGCTGTTTTTT
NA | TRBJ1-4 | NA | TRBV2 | CASRNRDEKLFF | TGTGCCAGCAGAAACAGGGACGAAAAACTGTTTTTT
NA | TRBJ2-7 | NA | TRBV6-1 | CASEDSPYEQYF | TGTGCCAGCGAGGACAGCCCCTACGAGCAGTACTTC
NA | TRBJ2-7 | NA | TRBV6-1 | CASSGEYF | TGTGCCAGCAGTGGGGAGTACTTC
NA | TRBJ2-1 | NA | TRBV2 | CASSENQRYNEQFF | TGTGCCAGCAGTGAAAATCAGCGATACAATGAGCAGTTCTTC
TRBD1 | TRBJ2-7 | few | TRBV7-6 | CASSMGQNYEQYF | TGTGCCAGCAGCATGGGACAGAACTACGAGCAGTACTTC
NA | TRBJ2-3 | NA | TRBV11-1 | CASSLWQGSTDTQYF | TGTGCCAGCAGCTTATGGCAGGGTAGCACAGATACGCAGTATTTT